The 7 T cell receptor beta chains below were found in one sample sequenced in a study of shared clonotypes between healthy human individuals. Measured with immunoSEQ multiplex PCR; TCRdb has only the in-frame clones, and not every one. The sample carries 600,000 to 800,000 clones, 55% to 80% recorded once. The sequenced sample was memory CD4+ T cells sorted from blood. Documented subset: CD45RA-negative fraction. These receptors were collected from a woman under 40 in good health.

This clone was seen a handful of times. One base away lies a much larger clone, so this may be a sequencing read error. Other DNA sequences in this sample translate to the same CDR3. The genes are TRBV5-1 and TRBJ1-4, with 7 bases lining up with TRBD1. V dropped 0 bases and J dropped 4; count of bases not matched to a gene: 3. There are 15 residues in the CDR3. In germline, CDR1 is SGHRS, CDR2 YFSETQ. The CDR3 loop reads CASSLGDRDNEKLFF. CDR3 in DNA: TGCGCCAGCAGCTTGGGAGACAGGGATAATGAAAAACTGTTTTTT.

The chain uses TRBV27 and TRBJ2-7, with TRBD1 matching over 11 bases. J lost 3 bases, V lost 6 bases, and 7 bases had no gene match. CDR3 size: 15 residues. Germline V gives CDR1 MNHEY, CDR2 SMNVEV (reference sequence). As DNA, the CDR3 is TGTGCCAGCAGACTCGGACAGGGGGCGCACTACGAGCAGTACTTC. Amino acid sequence: CASRLGQGAHYEQYF.

The chain's CDR3 is CASSSSGTPEGNYGYTF. CDR3 nucleotides: TGTGCCAGCAGTTCGTCCGGGACCCCCGAAGGGAACTATGGCTACACCTTC. This chain connects TRBV28 to TRBJ1-2, with a weak D call TRBD1 (5 bases). V was cut by 4 bases and J by 2 bases, with 20 bases left in between. Germline loops: CDR1 MDHEN, CDR2 SYDVKM. The CDR3 extends over 17 amino acids.

This chain joins TRBV6-6 and TRBJ1-2; unclear D gene. Between the trimmed V and J ends, which lost 2 bases and 1 base, there was a span of 8 bases. The CDR3 is 14 amino acids. Germline V gene lookup returns CDR1 MNHNY and CDR2 SVGAGI (reference sequence). CDR3 loop: CASSYERNNYGYTF. The DNA for the CDR3 is TGTGCCAGCAGTTACGAGAGGAATAACTATGGCTACACCTTC.

This clone was seen more than once but under ten times. The chain has TRBV29-1 and TRBJ1-2, with 7 bases that match TRBD1. The J segment lost 2 bases and the V segment lost 5 bases, leaving 11 bases of the junction unmatched. Germline CDR1 is SQVTM and CDR2 is ANQGSEA. The CDR3 is 15 amino acids. CDR3 sequence: CSVTNRGQRNYGYTF. CDR3 in DNA: TGCAGCGTTACTAACCGGGGACAGCGGAACTATGGCTACACCTTC.

CDR3 amino acids: CASSESQGMNTEAFF. The CDR3 DNA is TGTGCCAGCTCAGAAAGTCAGGGGATGAACACTGAAGCTTTCTTT. The chain carries TRBV18 and TRBJ1-1; possible D gene TRBD1, 6 bases. Between the trimmed V and J ends, which lost 5 bases and 0 bases, there was a span of 13 bases. Looked up from germline, CDR1 is KGHSH and CDR2 is LQKENI. The CDR3 runs 15 residues. Based on the CDR3 plus reference TRBV18 and TRBJ1-1, the full variable domain is NAGVMQNPRHLVRRRGQEARLRCSPMKGHSHVYWYRQLPEEGLKFMVYLQKENIIDESGMPKERFSAEFPKEGPSILRIQQVVRGDSAAYFCASSESQGMNTEAFFGQGTRLTVV.

Comments on this clone: This CDR3 is also generated by other DNA sequences in the sample. V gene TRBV27 combines with J gene TRBJ1-1; the D gene is possibly TRBD1 (6 bases). Trimming left V 5 bases short and J 1 base short, with 8 bases between. Germline V gene lookup returns CDR1 MNHEY and CDR2 SMNVEV (reference sequence). The length of the CDR3 is 13 residues. This CDR3 is CASSLQGNTEAFF. The CDR3 coding sequence is TGTGCCAGCAGTCTACAGGGGAACACTGAAGCTTTCTTT.